These T cell receptor beta chains were read from a single sample in a study of beta chain features in type 1 diabetes. Repertoires were generated with immunoSEQ multiplex PCR, while TCRdb's copy carries only in-frame clones and drops some. The sample has 90,000 to 110,000 clones; less than 40% are singletons. The sequencing input was stem cell memory CD4+ T cells from blood. The receptors stem from a young woman in good health. Each CDR3 is given with its conserved first and last residue. The order of the fields is J gene, V gene, D gene, CDR3 protein. D genes are given only for firm matches.

J: TRBJ1-1
V: TRBV18
D: .
CDR3: CASSPSSGVTNTEAFF

J: TRBJ2-7
V: TRBV5-6
D: TRBD2
CDR3: CASSLTGTTYEQYF

J: TRBJ1-5
V: TRBV7-2
D: TRBD1
CDR3: CASSWDRGRNQPQHF

J: TRBJ2-1
V: TRBV6-1
D: TRBD2
CDR3: CATSTSGTFNEQFF

J: TRBJ2-7
V: TRBV30
D: .
CDR3: CAWSIGGTYEQYF

J: TRBJ1-1
V: TRBV6-1
D: TRBD1
CDR3: CASSGGWTGRTEAFF

J: TRBJ1-1
V: TRBV5-1
D: .
CDR3: CASSLGVPVNTEAFF

J: TRBJ1-2
V: TRBV28
D: .
CDR3: CASSFTKRGYGYTF

J: TRBJ1-4
V: TRBV10-3
D: .
CDR3: CAIGGATNEKLFF

J: TRBJ2-7
V: TRBV10-3
D: .
CDR3: CAISGLEGARVEQYF

J: TRBJ2-5
V: TRBV18
D: TRBD2
CDR3: CASSPLLAGGLVRETQYF

J: TRBJ2-3
V: TRBV15
D: TRBD2
CDR3: CATSRGTSGPTDTQYF

J: TRBJ2-7
V: TRBV6-5
D: TRBD2
CDR3: CASSTAGGYSYEQYF

J: TRBJ2-7
V: TRBV7-2
D: .
CDR3: CASSRGFVEQYF

J: TRBJ2-5
V: TRBV6-1
D: .
CDR3: CASSPWDIQTQYF

J: TRBJ2-7
V: TRBV11-2
D: .
CDR3: CASSLTAYEQYF

J: TRBJ1-2
V: TRBV28
D: .
CDR3: CASSLSGAGYTF

J: TRBJ2-1
V: TRBV28
D: .
CDR3: CASSPLGRGGEQFF

J: TRBJ2-7
V: TRBV10-2
D: TRBD2
CDR3: CASRASGKGNEQYF

J: TRBJ1-4
V: TRBV19
D: .
CDR3: CASSPGSNEKLFF

J: TRBJ1-5
V: TRBV14
D: .
CDR3: CASSRGRTQPQHF

J: TRBJ2-6
V: TRBV1
D: .
CDR3: CTSSQGGTSGSPTKKGANVLTF

J: TRBJ2-3
V: TRBV11-2
D: TRBD1
CDR3: CASSWDRVVTDTQYF

J: TRBJ2-1
V: TRBV19
D: TRBD2
CDR3: CASSTLAGGGRNEQFF

J: TRBJ2-7
V: TRBV10-3
D: .
CDR3: CAIGTGPYEQYF

J: TRBJ2-7
V: TRBV7-8
D: .
CDR3: CASTIRGAGERRVYEQYF

J: TRBJ2-5
V: TRBV7-9
D: TRBD2
CDR3: CASSWTGLAGKETQYF

J: TRBJ2-2
V: TRBV18
D: .
CDR3: CASSRRERQVANTGELFF

J: TRBJ1-2
V: TRBV18
D: .
CDR3: CASSPYLGPGNYGYTF

J: TRBJ2-3
V: TRBV19
D: .
CDR3: CASSFGRQSGTDTQYF

J: TRBJ2-3
V: TRBV7-8
D: .
CDR3: CASSLTLASFSTDTQYF

J: TRBJ2-1
V: TRBV29-1
D: TRBD2
CDR3: CSVGGLVREQFF

J: TRBJ2-4
V: TRBV14
D: .
CDR3: CATSLGAPSAKNIQYF

J: TRBJ2-3
V: TRBV2
D: TRBD1
CDR3: CASSPEPQGSGTDTQYF

J: TRBJ2-3
V: TRBV30
D: .
CDR3: CAWSGQGGTDTQYF

J: TRBJ2-5
V: TRBV29-1
D: .
CDR3: CSVDGSGETQYF

J: TRBJ2-6
V: TRBV5-1
D: .
CDR3: CASRLWLQGAGANVLTF

J: TRBJ1-1
V: TRBV7-9
D: TRBD1
CDR3: CASSPGQANTEAFF

J: TRBJ2-5
V: TRBV10-3
D: .
CDR3: CAISVGLQETQYF

J: .
V: TRBV30
D: .
CDR3: CAWSQTMGRQPQYF

J: TRBJ2-1
V: TRBV18
D: TRBD2
CDR3: CASSPRTSGMYNEQFF

J: TRBJ2-1
V: TRBV10-3
D: TRBD2
CDR3: CAISGGTSNLLLGNEQFF

J: TRBJ1-5
V: TRBV2
D: .
CDR3: CASSEVQGFNQPQHF

J: TRBJ2-1
V: TRBV5-1
D: TRBD2
CDR3: CASTSPWLAGGRTYNEQFF

J: TRBJ2-1
V: TRBV5-1
D: TRBD1
CDR3: CASSLGTGRSSYNEQFF

J: TRBJ1-1
V: TRBV2
D: .
CDR3: CASRRQENTEAFF

J: TRBJ2-1
V: TRBV4-2
D: .
CDR3: CASSHVTRTVNEQFF